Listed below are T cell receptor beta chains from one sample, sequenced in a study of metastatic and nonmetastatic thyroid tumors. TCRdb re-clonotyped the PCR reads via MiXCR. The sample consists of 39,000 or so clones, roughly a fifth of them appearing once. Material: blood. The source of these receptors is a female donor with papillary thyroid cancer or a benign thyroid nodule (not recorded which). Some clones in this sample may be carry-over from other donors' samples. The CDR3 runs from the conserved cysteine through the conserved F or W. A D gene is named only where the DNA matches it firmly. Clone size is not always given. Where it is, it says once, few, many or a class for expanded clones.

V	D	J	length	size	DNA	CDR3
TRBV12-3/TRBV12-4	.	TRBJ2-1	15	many	TGTGCCAGCAGTTCTTGGGTGGGGGTGGTCGATGAGCAGTTCTTC	CASSSWVGVVDEQFF
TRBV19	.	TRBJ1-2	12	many	TGTGCCAGTAGTATGGAAAGCTATGGCTACACCTTC	CASSMESYGYTF
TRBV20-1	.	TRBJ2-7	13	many	TGCAGTGCTAACCCGACGGCTACCTACGAGCAGTACTTC	CSANPTATYEQYF
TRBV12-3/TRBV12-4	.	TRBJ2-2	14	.	TGTGCCAGCAGTTTAGAGCGAGAAACCGGGGAGCTGTTTTTT	CASSLERETGELFF
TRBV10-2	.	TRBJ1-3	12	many	TGCGCCAGCAGTGTTACTGGAAACACCATATATTTT	CASSVTGNTIYF
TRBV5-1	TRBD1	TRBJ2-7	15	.	TGCGCCAGCAGCTTGGCCGGGCAGGGGGTGGATGAGCAGTACTTC	CASSLAGQGVDEQYF
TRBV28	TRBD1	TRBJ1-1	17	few	TGTGCCAGCAGTTTTACAGGGGGCCCCATCCAGAACACTGAAGCTTTCTTT	CASSFTGGPIQNTEAFF
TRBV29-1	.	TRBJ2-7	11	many	TGCAGCGTTGGGGACTTCTACGAGCAGTACTTC	CSVGDFYEQYF
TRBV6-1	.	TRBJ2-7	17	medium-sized	TGTGCCAGCAGTGACCGAACTCTAGCGCCTTCCTCCTACGAGCAGTACTTC	CASSDRTLAPSSYEQYF
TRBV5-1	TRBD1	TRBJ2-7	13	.	TGCGCCAGCAGCGAGGGACAGGGAGAGGAGAAGTACTTC	CASSEGQGEEKYF
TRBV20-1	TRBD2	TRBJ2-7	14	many	TGCAGTGCTGTGGGGCCTAGCGGAAACTACGAGCAGTACTTC	CSAVGPSGNYEQYF
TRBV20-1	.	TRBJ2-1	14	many	TGCAGTGCTAGAGACAGGGAGTTCTACAATGAGCAGTTCTTC	CSARDREFYNEQFF
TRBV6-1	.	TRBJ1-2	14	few	TGTGCCAGCAGTGAATTTTTTGGAGCGGGTGGCTACACCTTC	CASSEFFGAGGYTF
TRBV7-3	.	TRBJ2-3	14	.	TGTGCCAGCAGCTTAGGCGAAGCGGCAGATACGCAGTATTTT	CASSLGEAADTQYF
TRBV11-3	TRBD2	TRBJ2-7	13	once	TGTGCCAGCAGCGAACTAGCGGTTGACGAGCAGTACTTC	CASSELAVDEQYF
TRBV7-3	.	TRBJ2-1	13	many	TGTGCCAGCAGCGGTTTGGGTTCGAATGAGCAGTTCTTC	CASSGLGSNEQFF
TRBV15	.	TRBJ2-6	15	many	TGTGCCACCAGCGGACAGCCCTCTGGGGCCAACGTCCTGACTTTC	CATSGQPSGANVLTF
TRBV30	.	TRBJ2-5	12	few	TGTGCCTGGAACAGGGCGGATGAGACCCAGTACTTC	CAWNRADETQYF
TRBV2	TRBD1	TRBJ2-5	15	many	TGTGCCAGCAGAGTAAGACAGGGGGCGCGGGAGACCCAGTACTTC	CASRVRQGARETQYF
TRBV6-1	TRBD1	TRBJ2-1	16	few	TGTGCCAGCAGCTCCCTCCAGGACAGGGCTATGAATGAGCAGTTCTTC	CASSSLQDRAMNEQFF
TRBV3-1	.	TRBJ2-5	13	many	TGTGCCAGCAGCCAAGAGGGCAAAGAGACCCAGTACTTC	CASSQEGKETQYF
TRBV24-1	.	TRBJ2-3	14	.	TGTGCCACCAGTGCTTGGGGGAGAAGGGATACGCAGTATTTT	CATSAWGRRDTQYF
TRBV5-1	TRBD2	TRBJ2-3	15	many	TGCGCCAGCAGCTGGACTAGCGGGAGCACAGATACGCAGTATTTT	CASSWTSGSTDTQYF
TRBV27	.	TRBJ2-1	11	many	TGTGCCAGCAGTTTATACGGACACCGGTTCTTC	CASSLYGHRFF
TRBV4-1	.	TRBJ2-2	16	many	TGCGCCAGCAGCCGCGGACCGGGACAAAACACCGGGGAGCTGTTTTTT	CASSRGPGQNTGELFF